This TCR beta chain was captured by sequencing in a study of cytomegalovirus exposure and HLA in healthy donors. Study-level results: As immune exposure information, only CMV serostatus was available. Presence/absence analyses took donor sequencing depth as roughly uniform. Differences between HLA loci emerged in a later analysis of TCR association rates, with DRB1 most and HLA-C fewest. In an earlier analysis, most TCR beta V segments were productive about 87% or about 30% of the time.

Details on this clone: Its antigen is unknown.

PCR amplification relied on 60 Vbeta primers (plus 13 Jbeta primers). The protocol was immunoSEQ multiplex PCR, while the TCRdb copy is restricted to in-frame clones and leaves out a portion. The sample lists 90,000 to 150,000 clones; approximately 79% were seen once. The J segment lost 6 bases and the V segment lost 2 bases, leaving 7 bases of the junction unmatched. Germline V gene sequence: CDR1 SGHTA, CDR2 FQGNSA. The CDR3 has 14 amino acids. This sequence joins TRBV7-2 and TRBJ2-7; the match to TRBD1 covers 7 bases. Sequencing was carried out using PBMCs. The clonotype comes from a man over 45 in good health and CMV-seropositive. The CDR3 loop reads CASSLSRGRGEQYF. The CDR3 DNA sequence: TGTGCCAGCAGCTTATCTAGGGGGCGAGGCGAGCAGTACTTC.